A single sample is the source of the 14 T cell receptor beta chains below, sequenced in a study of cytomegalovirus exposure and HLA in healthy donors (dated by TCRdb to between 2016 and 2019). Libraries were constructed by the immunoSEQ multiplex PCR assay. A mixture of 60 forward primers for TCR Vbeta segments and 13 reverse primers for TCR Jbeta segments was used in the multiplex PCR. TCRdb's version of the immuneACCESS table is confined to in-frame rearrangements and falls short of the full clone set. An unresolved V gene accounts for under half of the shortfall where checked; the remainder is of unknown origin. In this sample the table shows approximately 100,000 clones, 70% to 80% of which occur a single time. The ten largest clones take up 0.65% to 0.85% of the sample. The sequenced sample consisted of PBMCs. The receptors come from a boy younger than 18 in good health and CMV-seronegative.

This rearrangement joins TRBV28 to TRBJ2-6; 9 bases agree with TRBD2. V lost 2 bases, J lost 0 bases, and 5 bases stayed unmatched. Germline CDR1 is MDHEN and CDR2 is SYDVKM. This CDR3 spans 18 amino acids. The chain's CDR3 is CASSLVLAGPSGANVLTF. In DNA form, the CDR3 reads TGTGCCAGCAGTTTAGTACTAGCGGGCCCCTCTGGGGCCAACGTCCTGACTTTC.

The CDR3 spells CASSDQGPPSGELFF. The CDR3 nucleotides are TGTGCCAGCAGTGATCAGGGTCCCCCGTCCGGGGAGCTGTTTTTT. The rearrangement joins TRBV6-1 to TRBJ2-2, with a possible D match to TRBD1 (5 bases). V lost 3 bases to trimming and J lost 6 bases, with 14 bases between them. The CDR3 extends over 15 amino acids. Per the germline V gene, CDR1 is MNHNS and CDR2 is SASEGT.

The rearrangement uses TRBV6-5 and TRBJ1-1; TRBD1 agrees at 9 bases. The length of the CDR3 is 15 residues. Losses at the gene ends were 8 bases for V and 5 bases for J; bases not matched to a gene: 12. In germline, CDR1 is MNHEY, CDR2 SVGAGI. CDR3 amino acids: CASRPWDRVTTEAFF. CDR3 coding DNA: TGTGCCAGCCGACCTTGGGACAGGGTGACGACTGAAGCTTTCTTT.

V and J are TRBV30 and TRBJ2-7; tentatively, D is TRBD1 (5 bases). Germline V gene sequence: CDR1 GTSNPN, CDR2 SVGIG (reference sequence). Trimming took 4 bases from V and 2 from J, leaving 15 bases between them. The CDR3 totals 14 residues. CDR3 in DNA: TGTGCCTGGACCCAAAGGACGGACACCTACGAGCAGTACTTC. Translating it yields CAWTQRTDTYEQYF.

The CDR3 DNA reads TGCAGCGGGTGGACAGGGTCAGGAGGCTACACCTTC. Translating gives CSGWTGSGGYTF. The chain recombines TRBV29-1 with TRBJ1-2; 8 bases are a match to TRBD1. This CDR3 is built from 12 residues. V lost 7 bases and J lost 8; bases outside the gene matches: 9. Germline V gene lookup returns CDR1 SQVTM and CDR2 ANQGSEA.

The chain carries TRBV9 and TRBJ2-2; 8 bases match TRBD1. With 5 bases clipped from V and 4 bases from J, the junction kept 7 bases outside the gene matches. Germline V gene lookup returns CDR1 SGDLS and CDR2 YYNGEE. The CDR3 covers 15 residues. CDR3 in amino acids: CASSPRTGLTGELFF. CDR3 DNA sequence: TGTGCCAGCAGTCCGCGGACAGGGCTCACCGGGGAGCTGTTTTTT.

CDR3 in amino acids: CASSLATGGYYEQYF. CDR3 nucleotides: TGCGCCAGCAGCTTGGCCACAGGGGGCTACTACGAGCAGTACTTC. V is TRBV5-1 and J is TRBJ2-7; 9 bases line up with TRBD1. In germline, CDR1 is SGHRS, CDR2 YFSETQ. This CDR3 spans 15 amino acids. J gave up 3 bases and V 0 bases, and 4 bases lay outside the gene matches.

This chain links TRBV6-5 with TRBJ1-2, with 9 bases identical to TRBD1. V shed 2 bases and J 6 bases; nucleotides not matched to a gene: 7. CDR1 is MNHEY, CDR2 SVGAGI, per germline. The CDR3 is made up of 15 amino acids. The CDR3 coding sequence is TGTGCCAGCAGTTACGGGACAGGGTGGGTTGATGGCTACACCTTC. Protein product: CASSYGTGWVDGYTF.

CDR3 sequence: CASSIWGLNTEAFF. The CDR3 coding sequence is TGTGCCAGTAGTATTTGGGGGCTGAACACTGAAGCTTTCTTT. The genes are TRBV19 and TRBJ1-1; possible D gene TRBD1, 6 bases. V was cut by 3 bases and J by 0 bases, with 8 bases left in between. This CDR3 has 14 amino acids. Germline V gene lookup returns CDR1 LNHDA and CDR2 SQIVND (reference sequence).

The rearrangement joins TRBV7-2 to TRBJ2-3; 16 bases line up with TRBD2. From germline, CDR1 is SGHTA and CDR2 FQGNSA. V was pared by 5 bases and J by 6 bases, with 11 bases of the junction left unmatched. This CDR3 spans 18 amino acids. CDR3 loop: CASSIAGTSGGVRDTQYF. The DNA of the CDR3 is TGTGCCAGCAGCATCGCCGGGACTAGCGGGGGGGTCCGGGATACGCAGTATTTT.

The CDR3 DNA reads TGCGCCAGCAAAAGCCGGGACAGCGCTAATGAAAAACTGTTTTTT. It codes for CASKSRDSANEKLFF. The V gene is TRBV10-2, the J gene TRBJ1-4; 7 nucleotides match TRBD1. The CDR3 totals 15 residues. V shed 7 bases, J shed 3 bases, and the junction held 8 bases outside the gene matches. Germline CDR1 and CDR2: WSHSY and SAAADI.

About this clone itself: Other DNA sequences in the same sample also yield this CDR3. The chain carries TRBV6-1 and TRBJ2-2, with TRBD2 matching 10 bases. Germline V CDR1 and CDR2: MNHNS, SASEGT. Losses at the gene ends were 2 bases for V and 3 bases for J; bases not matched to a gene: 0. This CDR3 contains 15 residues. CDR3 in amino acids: CASSELAGDTGELFF. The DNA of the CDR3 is TGTGCCAGCAGTGAACTAGCGGGAGACACCGGGGAGCTGTTTTTT.

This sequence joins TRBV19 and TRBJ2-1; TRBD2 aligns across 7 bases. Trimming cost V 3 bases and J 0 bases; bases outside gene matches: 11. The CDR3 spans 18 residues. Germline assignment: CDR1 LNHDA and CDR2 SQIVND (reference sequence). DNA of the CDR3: TGTGCCAGTAGTATGGGCCTAGCGGACTTTAGCTCCTACAATGAGCAGTTCTTC. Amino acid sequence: CASSMGLADFSSYNEQFF.

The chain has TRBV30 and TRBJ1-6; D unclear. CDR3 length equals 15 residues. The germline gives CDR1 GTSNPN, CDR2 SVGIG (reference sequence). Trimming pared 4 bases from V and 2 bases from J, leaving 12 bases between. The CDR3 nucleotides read TGTGCCTGGAAATGGGAGCACCCCTATAATTCACCCCTCCACTTT. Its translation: CAWKWEHPYNSPLHF.